Presented here are 25 T cell receptor beta chains from one specimen sequenced in a study of OX40 agonist ivuxolimab in advanced cancers. Measured with immunoSEQ multiplex PCR; TCRdb has only the in-frame clones, and not every one. Among approximately 58,000 clones listed, 80% to 90% were seen once. The sample was CD4+ or CD8+ T cells sorted from blood, taken in a trial of the OX40 agonist ivuxolimab. Receptors originate from an adult with an advanced solid tumor such as melanoma, head and neck, liver or kidney cancer.

The chain carries TRBV19 and TRBJ1-2; 10 nucleotides align to TRBD1. Unmatched junction bases numbered 10, after V lost 5 bases and J lost 7 bases. The germline gives CDR1 LNHDA, CDR2 SQIVND (reference sequence). The CDR3 length is 15 residues. The DNA of the CDR3 is TGTGCCAGTAGTCCGAGGGACAGGGGATTTTCTGGCTACACCTTC. This sequence encodes CASSPRDRGFSGYTF.

This CDR3 is CASSPGTSSTEQFF. DNA for the CDR3: TGTGCCAGCAGCCCGGGGACTAGCAGCACTGAGCAGTTCTTC. This chain joins TRBV7-9 and TRBJ2-1; TRBD2 matches 9 bases. CDR1 SEHNR and CDR2 FQNEAQ come from the germline V gene (reference sequence). J lost 9 bases, V lost 5 bases, and 8 bases had no gene match. The CDR3 is 14 residues long. The full variable domain, its missing parts supplied by reference TRBV7-9 and TRBJ2-1, is DTGVSQNPRHKITKRGQNVTFRCDPISEHNRLYWYRQTLGQGPEFLTYFQNEAQLEKSRLLSDRFSAERPKGSFSTLEIQRTEQGDSAMYLCASSPGTSSTEQFFGPGTRLTVL.

This chain joins TRBV7-9 and TRBJ2-1; 13 bases are a match to TRBD2. This CDR3 is built from 15 residues. CDR1 and CDR2 (germline): SEHNR, FQNEAQ (reference sequence). Trimming removed 5 bases from V and 7 bases from J; junction bases left unmatched: 5. The CDR3, as DNA: TGTGCCAGCAGCCGGACTAGCGGGGGCAGGAATGAGCAGTTCTTC. It specifies CASSRTSGGRNEQFF. Drawing the rest from reference TRBV7-9 and TRBJ2-1, the complete variable domain is DTGVSQNPRHKITKRGQNVTFRCDPISEHNRLYWYRQTLGQGPEFLTYFQNEAQLEKSRLLSDRFSAERPKGSFSTLEIQRTEQGDSAMYLCASSRTSGGRNEQFFGPGTRLTVL.

The chain combines TRBV2 with TRBJ2-7; 9 bases fit TRBD1. V shed 5 bases and J 4 bases; nucleotides not matched to a gene: 6. CDR3 length: 14 amino acids. Germline-derived CDR1 and CDR2 are SNHLY and FYNNEI. The CDR3, as DNA: TGTGCCAGCAGTTCACAGGGGGCAACATACGAGCAGTACTTC. Its protein is CASSSQGATYEQYF. The full variable domain, with the rest looked up from reference TRBV2 and TRBJ2-7, is EPEVTQTPSHQVTQMGQEVILRCVPISNHLYFYWYRQILGQKVEFLVSFYNNEISEKSEIFDDQFSVERPDGSNFTLKIRSTKLEDSAMYFCASSSQGATYEQYFGPGTRLTVT.

The rearrangement uses TRBV14 and TRBJ2-1; 7 bases are shared with TRBD1. CDR1 is SGHDN and CDR2 is FVKESK in the germline V gene. The V gene end was trimmed by 4 bases and the J gene end by 0 bases; junction bases not matched to a gene: 9. This CDR3 is 17 amino acids long. CDR3 nucleotides: TGTGCCAGCAGCCCGTCTACAGGGGCCGGCTCCTACAATGAGCAGTTCTTC. As protein: CASSPSTGAGSYNEQFF.

The chain couples TRBV5-1 to TRBJ2-5, with 10 bases aligning to TRBD2. There are 15 residues in the CDR3. With V trimmed by 4 bases and J by 7 bases, 10 bases remained unmatched. The germline CDR1 and CDR2 sequences are SGHRS and YFSETQ. CDR3 sequence: CASSPRLAGEGTQYF. CDR3 bases: TGCGCCAGCAGCCCCCGTCTAGCGGGAGAGGGGACCCAGTACTTC.

As regards this clone: This sample includes further DNA sequences coding for the same CDR3. The chain couples TRBV5-1 to TRBJ2-2; 9 positions match TRBD2. CDR3 length: 18 amino acids. Looked up from germline, CDR1 is SGHRS and CDR2 is YFSETQ. The junction had 9 bases not matched to a gene; V was cut back by 1 base and J by 2 bases. The CDR3 loop is CASSLFAGGPVNTGELFF. CDR3 nucleotides: TGCGCCAGCAGCTTGTTCGCGGGAGGGCCGGTTAACACCGGGGAGCTGTTTTTT.

The V gene is TRBV11-3, the J gene TRBJ2-1, with 9 bases lining up with TRBD2. The germline V gene has CDR1 SGHNT and CDR2 YENEEA. This CDR3 has 16 residues. The V and J ends lost 4 bases and 0 bases, in that order; junction bases with no gene match: 4. CDR3 in DNA: TGTGCCAGCAGCTATAGCGGGAGTGACTCCTACAATGAGCAGTTCTTC. Translation gives CASSYSGSDSYNEQFF.

The gene calls are TRBV10-3 and TRBJ2-5, with 8 nucleotides matching TRBD2. The V segment lost 5 bases and the J segment 3 bases; nucleotides outside the gene matches: 5. CDR3 length equals 14 residues. Germline V gives CDR1 ENHRY, CDR2 SYGVKD. The CDR3 DNA follows: TGTGCCATCAGTACCAGCGGGAGTGAAGAGACCCAGTACTTC. Residues: CAISTSGSEETQYF.

CDR3: CASSLLILSIHEQFF. The CDR3 DNA reads TGTGCCAGCAGCTTGCTTATTCTTAGTATACATGAGCAGTTCTTC. This rearrangement joins TRBV5-6 to TRBJ2-1; no clear D gene. The CDR3 is 15 residues long. V was shortened by 1 base and J by 8 bases, with 16 bases between the two germline ends. Germline-derived CDR1 and CDR2 are SGHDT and YYEEEE.

The rearrangement joins TRBV6-5 to TRBJ2-7, with 7 nucleotides matching TRBD2. V trimming: 11 bases; J trimming: 5 bases; junction bases outside the gene matches: 18. Germline assignment: CDR1 MNHEY and CDR2 SVGAGI. The CDR3 extends over 15 amino acids. In DNA form, the CDR3 reads TGTGCCGCCCACCCCCGGGGGAGGGCCTTCCACGAGCAGTACTTC. Translation gives CAAHPRGRAFHEQYF.

A few counts support this clone. V gene TRBV7-8 combines with J gene TRBJ2-7; 9 bases fit TRBD2. This CDR3 is built from 15 residues. Losses at the gene ends were 1 base for V and 3 bases for J; bases not matched to a gene: 4. Germline loops: CDR1 SGHVS, CDR2 FQNEAQ. CDR3: CASSLVPSGNYEQYF. The CDR3, as DNA: TGTGCCAGCAGCTTAGTGCCTAGCGGGAACTACGAGCAGTACTTC.

The chain carries TRBV29-1 and TRBJ2-7; D remains unclear. V shed 6 bases and J shed 2 bases, with 5 bases lying between them. Germline V lookup: CDR1 SQVTM, CDR2 ANQGSEA. The CDR3 is made up of 10 amino acids. The CDR3 region has the DNA TGCAGCGTGAAGACCTACGAGCAGTACTTC. Amino acid sequence: CSVKTYEQYF.

The V gene is TRBV30, the J gene TRBJ2-7; no reliable D call. V dropped 1 base and J dropped 3 bases, with 13 bases sitting between them. Germline CDR1 and CDR2: GTSNPN and SVGIG (reference sequence). This CDR3 comprises 14 residues. CDR3 in amino acids: CAWSASNSFYEQYF. CDR3 nucleotides: TGTGCCTGGAGTGCGTCGAATAGCTTCTACGAGCAGTACTTC.

This chain connects TRBV2 to TRBJ2-5; D tentatively fits TRBD1 or TRBD2 (5 bases each). With the DNA end fitting TRBJ2-7 better, the J assignment may be wrong. The CDR3 has 16 residues. Looked up from germline, CDR1 is SNHLY and CDR2 is FYNNEI. The chain's CDR3 is CASSEELVWGNYEQYF. The CDR3 DNA is TGTGCCAGCAGTGAAGAACTAGTGTGGGGGAACTACGAGCAGTACTTC.

The CDR3 loop reads CASRPWNTGSYNEQFF. Written as DNA, the CDR3 is TGTGCCAGTAGGCCGTGGAACACCGGATCCTACAATGAGCAGTTCTTC. J is TRBJ2-1 and V is TRBV19, with no clear D. The CDR3 contains 16 residues. V lost 6 bases to trimming and J lost 1 base, with 16 bases between them. Germline-derived CDR1 and CDR2 are LNHDA and SQIVND (reference sequence). The complete variable domain, with remaining parts taken from reference TRBV19 and TRBJ2-1, reads DGGITQSPKYLFRKEGQNVTLSCEQNLNHDAMYWYRQDPGQGLRLIYYSQIVNDFQKGDIAEGYSVSREKKESFPLTVTSAQKNPTAFYLCASRPWNTGSYNEQFFGPGTRLTVL.

A word on this clone: The sample carries other DNA sequences with the same CDR3. The chain couples TRBV28 to TRBJ1-2; perhaps TRBD1 as D (6 bases). The V end lost 3 bases, the J end lost 4 bases, and 6 bases lay between the germline ends. This CDR3 comprises 12 residues. Germline V gene data show CDR1 as MDHEN and CDR2 as SYDVKM. The CDR3 DNA sequence: TGTGCCAGCAGTTTGACAGGCTATGGCTACACCTTC. Its protein product is CASSLTGYGYTF.

This sequence joins TRBV28 and TRBJ1-5; D is unclear. CDR1 is MDHEN, CDR2 SYDVKM, per germline. This CDR3 has 12 residues. V was shortened by 2 bases and J by 4 bases, with 3 bases between the two germline ends. This CDR3 is CASSLRNQPQHF. Written as DNA, the CDR3 is TGTGCCAGCAGTTTACGTAATCAGCCCCAGCATTTT.

This clone was recorded only once. The rearrangement joins TRBV21-1 to TRBJ2-1; the table assigns TRBD2, which was not confirmed against the DNA. TRBV21-1 is termed a pseudogene. This CDR3 contains 14 residues. The CDR3 protein is CASSESGSYNEQFF. Here the CDR3 DNA reads TGTGCCAGCAGCGAGAGCGGAAGCTACAATGAGCAGTTCTTC.

The rearrangement joins TRBV5-1 to TRBJ2-3; possible D gene TRBD2, 7 bases. V was clipped by 4 bases and J by 1 base, with 16 bases between them. CDR1 SGHRS and CDR2 YFSETQ come from the germline V gene. The CDR3 has 16 residues. CDR3: CASSRRGAGGTDTQYF. CDR3 nucleotides: TGCGCCAGCAGCCGTCGGGGGGCTGGGGGCACAGATACGCAGTATTTT.

V and J are TRBV5-1 and TRBJ2-2; D gene ambiguous. The CDR3 has 13 residues. Trimming cost V 0 bases and J 5 bases, with 5 bases left between them. The V gene's germline CDR1 is SGHRS and CDR2 YFSETQ. CDR3 DNA: TGCGCCAGCAGCTTGGTTGTTACCGGGGAGCTGTTTTTT. It translates to CASSLVVTGELFF.

This rearrangement joins TRBV5-6 to TRBJ2-7; D possibly corresponds to TRBD2 (6 bases). V dropped 1 base and J dropped 12 bases, with 20 bases sitting between them. Per germline, CDR1 SGHDT and CDR2 YYEEEE. The CDR3 length is 14 residues. In DNA, the CDR3 is TGTGCCAGCAGCTTGTCTGGTAGCGGAGCTACGGGGTACTTC. Its protein is CASSLSGSGATGYF.

This chain uses TRBV4-1 with TRBJ1-2; D gene uncertain. CDR1 is MGHRA and CDR2 is YSYEKL in the germline V gene. The V and J ends lost 0 bases and 2 bases respectively, with 10 bases between them. This CDR3 has 15 amino acids. The CDR3 sequence: CASSQDRIGNYGYTF. CDR3 nucleotide sequence: TGCGCCAGCAGCCAAGATAGGATAGGCAACTATGGCTACACCTTC.

This clone was counted only a few times. The chain combines TRBV11-2 with TRBJ2-3; D is possibly TRBD2 (5 bases). CDR3 length equals 13 residues. The V end was cut by 0 bases, the J end by 11 bases, with 12 bases between. CDR1 is SGHAT and CDR2 is FQNNGV in the germline V gene. The CDR3 nucleotides are TGTGCCAGCAGCTTAGATGCAGAGAGGGTGCAGTATTTT. Translated, it gives CASSLDAERVQYF.

This chain connects TRBV7-8 to TRBJ1-3; D is uncertain. The V end lost 2 bases, the J end lost 4 bases, and 9 bases lay between the germline ends. The CDR3 contains 14 residues. Germline-derived CDR1 and CDR2 are SGHVS and FQNEAQ. The CDR3 sequence is CASSLTQTGNTIYF. The CDR3 region has the DNA TGTGCCAGCAGCTTAACACAGACCGGAAACACCATATATTTT.